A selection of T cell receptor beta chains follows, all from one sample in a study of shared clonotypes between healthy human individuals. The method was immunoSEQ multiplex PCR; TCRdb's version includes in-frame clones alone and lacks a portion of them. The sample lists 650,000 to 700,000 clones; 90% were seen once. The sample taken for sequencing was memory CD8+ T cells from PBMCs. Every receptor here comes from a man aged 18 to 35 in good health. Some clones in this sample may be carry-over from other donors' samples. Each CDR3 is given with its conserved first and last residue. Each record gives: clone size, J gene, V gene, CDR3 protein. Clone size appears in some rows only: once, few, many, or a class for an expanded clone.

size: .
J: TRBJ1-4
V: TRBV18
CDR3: CASSPPGRINEKLFF

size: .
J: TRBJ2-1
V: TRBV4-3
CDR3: CASSQDWVGLAGNGEQFF

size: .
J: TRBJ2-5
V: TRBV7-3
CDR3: CASSPSRRAVGERETQYF

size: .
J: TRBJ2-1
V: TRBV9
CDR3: CASSVGHNEQFF

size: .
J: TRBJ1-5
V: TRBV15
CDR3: CATSSQLISDGSLGPPQHF

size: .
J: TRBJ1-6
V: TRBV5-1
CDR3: CASSLTGLSSPLHF

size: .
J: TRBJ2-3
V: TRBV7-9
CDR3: CASSPTIAGTGVRADTQYF

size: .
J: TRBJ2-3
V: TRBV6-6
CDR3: CASSYWGSMDTQYF

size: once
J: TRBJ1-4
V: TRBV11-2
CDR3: CASSTPRGTKITNEKLFF

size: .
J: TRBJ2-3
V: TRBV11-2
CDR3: CASSLGASGSQDTQYF

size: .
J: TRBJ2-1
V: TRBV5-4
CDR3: CASSLKGSSYNEQFF

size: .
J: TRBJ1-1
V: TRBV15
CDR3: CATSIDRGNTEAFF

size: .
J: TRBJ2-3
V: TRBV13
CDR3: CASSLGRTPDTQYF

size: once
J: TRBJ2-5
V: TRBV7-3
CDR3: CASSLEQGRKETQYF

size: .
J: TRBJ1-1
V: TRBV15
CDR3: CATSRDLGDRTEAFF

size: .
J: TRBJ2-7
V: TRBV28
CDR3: CASSLPIREQYF

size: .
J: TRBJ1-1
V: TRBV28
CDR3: CASSFGMNTEAFF

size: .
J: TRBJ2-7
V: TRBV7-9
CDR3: CASSQAVYEQYF

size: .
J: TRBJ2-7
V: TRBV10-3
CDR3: CAISVPGGRGEQYF

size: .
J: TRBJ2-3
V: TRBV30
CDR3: CAPQGTDTQYF

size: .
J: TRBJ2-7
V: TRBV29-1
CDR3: CSVDGRSSYEQYF

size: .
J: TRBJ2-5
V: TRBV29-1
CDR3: CSAGGRGTPQETQYF

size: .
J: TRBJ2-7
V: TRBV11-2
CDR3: CASSPGQIHPYEQYF

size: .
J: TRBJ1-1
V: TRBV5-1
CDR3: CASSLNIEGNTEAFF

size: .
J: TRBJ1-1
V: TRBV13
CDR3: CASSLERGETEAFF

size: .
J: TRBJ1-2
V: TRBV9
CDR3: CASSVGDRGDLDGYTF

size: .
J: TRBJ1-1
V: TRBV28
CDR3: CAIKDRMNTEAFF

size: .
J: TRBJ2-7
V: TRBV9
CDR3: CASSAGLAGVEQYF

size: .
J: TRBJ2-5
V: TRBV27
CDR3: CASSLASALPETQYF

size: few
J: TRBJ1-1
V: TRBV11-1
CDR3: CASSRMGQEAFF

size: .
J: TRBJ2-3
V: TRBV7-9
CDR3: CASSFYGEGADTQYF

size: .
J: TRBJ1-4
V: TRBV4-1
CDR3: CASSQDPGRAVEKLFF

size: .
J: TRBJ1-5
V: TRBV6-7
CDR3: CASTVDRGGNQPQHF

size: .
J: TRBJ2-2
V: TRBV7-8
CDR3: CASSLPRPGEVGELFF

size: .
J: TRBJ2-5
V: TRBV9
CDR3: CASSLPGNQETQYF

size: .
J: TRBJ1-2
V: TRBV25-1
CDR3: CASSVSWGGYTF

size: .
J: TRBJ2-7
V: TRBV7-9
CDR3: CASSSRSGEGGEQYF

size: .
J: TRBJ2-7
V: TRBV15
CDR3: CATSRVQFGYEQYF

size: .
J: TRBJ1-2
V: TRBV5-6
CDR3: CASSFQQGPGYTF

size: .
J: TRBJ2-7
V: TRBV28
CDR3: CASRAKGEQYF

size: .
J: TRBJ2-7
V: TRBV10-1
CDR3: CASSEGTGDEYEQYF